What follows are 7 T cell receptor beta chains derived from one specimen sequenced in a study of regulatory T cells in long-lasting Graves disease. Assembly of TCR beta libraries relied on iRepertoire HTBI primers together with Arm-PCR of CDR3 regions. TCRdb processed the multiplex PCR reads anew with MiXCR; each CDR3 protein has one entry. Here the sample spans roughly 380,000 distinct CDR3 sequences, 15% to 17% being singletons. Time point of the sample: newly diagnosed GD, antithyroid drugs for less than 3 months. Researchers made the TCR library from RNA that was extracted from PBMCs. Sequences were derived from peripheral blood mononuclear cells (PBMCs), sampled at new diagnosis, from a patient treated with antithyroid drugs. These receptors were obtained from a female donor with Graves disease.

The genes are TRBV4-1 and TRBJ2-5, with D tentatively TRBD2 (6 bases). V lost 7 bases, J lost 1 base, and 16 bases lay in between. Germline V CDR1 and CDR2: MGHRA, YSYEKL. The CDR3 extends over 15 amino acids. This chain's CDR3 is CASNWGGKLQETQYF. The CDR3 bases are TGCGCCAGCAATTGGGGCGGGAAGCTCCAAGAGACCCAGTACTTC.

This clonotype was counted many times. The V and J genes are TRBV2 and TRBJ2-1; no clear D gene. The V gene lost 6 bases and the J gene lost 12 bases, with 9 bases spanning the gap. Germline V gene data show CDR1 as SNHLY and CDR2 as FYNNEI. The CDR3 loop spans 10 amino acids. This chain's CDR3 is CASRGLVQFF. In DNA, the CDR3 is TGTGCCAGCAGGGGTTTGGTGCAGTTCTTC.

In its sample, this clonotype was seen a few times. The genes are TRBV7-2 and TRBJ2-3; possible D gene TRBD1, 6 bases. Per germline, CDR1 SGHTA and CDR2 FQGNSA. The CDR3 extends over 14 amino acids. The V end lost 3 bases, the J end lost 2 bases, and 9 bases lay between the germline ends. The CDR3 region is CASSLDSNTDTQYF. The CDR3 nucleotides read TGTGCCAGCAGCTTGGACAGTAACACAGATACGCAGTATTTT.

This clonotype was detected only a few times. The V and J genes are TRBV29-1 and TRBJ2-5; 7 bases line up with TRBD2. The junction had 10 bases not matched to a gene; V was cut back by 5 bases and J by 7 bases. CDR1 is SQVTM, CDR2 ANQGSEA, per germline. The CDR3 has 13 residues. CDR3 nucleotide sequence: TGCAGCGTTAGCGGGACCCTCCCAGGGACCCAGTACTTC. This encodes CSVSGTLPGTQYF.

The chain's CDR3 is CASSLWLAGVYNEQFF. CDR3 sequence (DNA): TGTGCCAGCAGTTTATGGCTAGCGGGAGTGTACAATGAGCAGTTCTTC. The chain carries TRBV12-3 or TRBV12-4 and TRBJ2-1, with TRBD2 matching over 10 bases. V lost 2 bases to trimming and J lost 4 bases; unmatched junction nucleotides: 5. The CDR3 runs 16 residues.

This clonotype was seen a few times. The CDR3 spells CARDPTCEKLFF. In nucleotides, the CDR3 is TGTGCCAGGGACCCTACCTGTGAAAAACTGTTTTTT. The chain couples TRBV9 to TRBJ1-4; D uncertain. Germline CDR1 and CDR2: SGDLS and YYNGEE. Deletions cut 8 bases from V and 7 bases from J, with 12 bases between. This CDR3 spans 12 amino acids.

In this sample, this clonotype turned up many times. CDR3 in DNA: TGCAGTGCTAAAGTGGGTGACTATGGCTACACCTTC. It translates to CSAKVGDYGYTF. The gene calls are TRBV20-1 and TRBJ1-2; D is unresolved. V was pared by 4 bases and J by 3 bases, with 9 bases between. CDR3 size: 12 residues. Germline V gives CDR1 DFQATT, CDR2 SNEGSKA (reference sequence).